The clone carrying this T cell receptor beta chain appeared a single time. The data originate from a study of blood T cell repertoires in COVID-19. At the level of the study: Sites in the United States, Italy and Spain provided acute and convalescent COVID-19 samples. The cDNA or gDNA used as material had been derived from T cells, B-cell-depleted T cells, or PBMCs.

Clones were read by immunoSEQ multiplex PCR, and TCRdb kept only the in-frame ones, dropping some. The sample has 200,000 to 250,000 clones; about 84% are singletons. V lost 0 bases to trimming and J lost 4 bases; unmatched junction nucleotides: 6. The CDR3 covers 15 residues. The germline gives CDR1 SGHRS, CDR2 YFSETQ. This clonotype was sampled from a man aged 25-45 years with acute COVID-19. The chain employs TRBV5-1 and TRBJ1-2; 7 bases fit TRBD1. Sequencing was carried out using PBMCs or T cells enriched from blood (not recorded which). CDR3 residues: CASSLEGGAGYGYTF. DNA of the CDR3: TGCGCCAGCAGCTTGGAAGGGGGCGCGGGCTATGGCTACACCTTC.